This TCR beta chain originates from a study of CD8 T cells in Susac syndrome. CDR3 length: 13 amino acids. The V gene lost 7 bases and the J gene lost 0 bases, with 9 bases spanning the gap. From germline, CDR1 is PRHDT and CDR2 FYEKMQ (reference sequence). Random hexamers served to reverse transcribe roughly 0.45 to 1 ug RNA. TCRdb ran MiXCR on the immunoSEQ multiplex PCR reads and lists one entry per CDR3 protein. The sample holds around 170,000 distinct CDR3 sequences, around 96% seen once. The rearrangement links TRBV13 to TRBJ1-1; no reliable D call. The sample taken for sequencing was CD8+ T cells from PBMCs. The sequence came from a human donor with multiple sclerosis. The CDR3 loop is CASTHSMNTEAFF. The CDR3 coding sequence is TGTGCCAGCACCCATTCTATGAACACTGAAGCTTTCTTT.